The entry below gives a single TCR beta chain sequence along with its context. No antigen is known for it. Expressed TCRB transcripts got sequenced, as all isolated RNA was reverse transcribed. Here immunoSEQ multiplex PCR was the method, and the copy in TCRdb shows in-frame clones only, minus some. The sample includes around 200,000 clones, approximately 13% of them seen just once. This sample stems from a study of beta chain features in type 1 diabetes. General study points: It was possible that PCR favored shorter templates, equally so in patients and controls. Among patients, naive, central memory and Treg TCRB repertoires appeared more similar than among healthy donors. All four CD4+ subsets of Type 1 diabetes patients contained TCRB CDR3s that were moderately but significantly shorter.

Deletions cut 6 bases from V and 3 bases from J, with 12 bases between. In germline, CDR1 is SGHRS, CDR2 YFSETQ. The length of the CDR3 is 13 residues. Purities over 98% were achieved in all sorted populations. Sequencing was carried out using central memory CD4+ T cells from blood. The sequence came from a woman under 30 in good health. V and J are TRBV5-1 and TRBJ1-1; tentatively, D is TRBD1 (5 bases). The CDR3 sequence is CASTPGRDTEAFF. In DNA form, the CDR3 reads TGCGCCAGCACCCCCGGCAGGGACACTGAAGCTTTCTTT. The entire variable domain, with the rest obtained from reference TRBV5-1 and TRBJ1-1, is as follows: KAGVTQTPRYLIKTRGQQVTLSCSPISGHRSVSWYQQTPGQGLQFLFEYFSETQRNKGNFPGRFSGRQFSNSRSEMNVSTLELGDSALYLCASTPGRDTEAFFGQGTRLTVV.